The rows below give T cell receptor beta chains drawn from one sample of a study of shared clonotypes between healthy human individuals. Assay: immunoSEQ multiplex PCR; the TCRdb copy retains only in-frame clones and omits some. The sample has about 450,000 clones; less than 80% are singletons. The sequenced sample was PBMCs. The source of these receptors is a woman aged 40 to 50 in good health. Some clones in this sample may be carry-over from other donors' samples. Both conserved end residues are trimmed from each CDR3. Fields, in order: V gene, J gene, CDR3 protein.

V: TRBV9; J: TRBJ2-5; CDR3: ASSVGAGEETQY
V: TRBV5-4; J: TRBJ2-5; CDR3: ASSLGVGGSSQETQY
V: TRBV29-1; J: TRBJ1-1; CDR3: SVEKGTGDTEAF
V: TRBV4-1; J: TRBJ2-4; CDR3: ASSQEGSLKNIQY
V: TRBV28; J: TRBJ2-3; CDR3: ASSFLGDTQY
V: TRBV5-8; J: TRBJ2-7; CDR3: ASNLGQIPYEQY
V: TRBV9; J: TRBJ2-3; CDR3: ASSVGVGGGPVDTQY
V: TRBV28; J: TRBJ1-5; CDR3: ASRGRVGPPPNQPQH
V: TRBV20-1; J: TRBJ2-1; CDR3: SATNAEQF
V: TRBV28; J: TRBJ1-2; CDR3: ASSLETGHHGYT
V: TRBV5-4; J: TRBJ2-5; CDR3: ASSAREGLFSQY
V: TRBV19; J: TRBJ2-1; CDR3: ASSSWPYEQF
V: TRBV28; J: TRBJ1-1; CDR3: ASSLWGNTEAF
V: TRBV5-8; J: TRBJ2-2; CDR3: ASREGTEYTGELF
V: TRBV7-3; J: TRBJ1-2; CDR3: ASSAQKQGARSLYGYT
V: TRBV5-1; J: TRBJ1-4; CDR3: ASSLQGASREKLF
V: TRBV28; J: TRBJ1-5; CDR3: ASSPLGGINNQPQH
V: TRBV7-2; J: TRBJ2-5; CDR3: ASSLGRYQETQY
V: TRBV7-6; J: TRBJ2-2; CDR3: ASSPRTDRANTGELF
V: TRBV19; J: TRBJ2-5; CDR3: ASSIPSGRAVETQY
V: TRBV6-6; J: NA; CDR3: ASSSGGTYEQY
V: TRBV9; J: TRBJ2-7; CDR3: ASSPRQGPGEQY
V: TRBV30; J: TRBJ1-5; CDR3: AWSPPGGWSNQPQH
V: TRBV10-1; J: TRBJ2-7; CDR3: ASSESSGSSVQY
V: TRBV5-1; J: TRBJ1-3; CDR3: ASSLDLAYSGNTIY
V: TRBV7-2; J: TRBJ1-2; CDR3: ASSRPGQGAGGYT
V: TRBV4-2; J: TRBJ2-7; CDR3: ASSSGGSSGRAPYEQY
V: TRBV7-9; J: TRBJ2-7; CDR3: ASSLGTAYEQY
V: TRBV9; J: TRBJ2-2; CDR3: ASRSGTGAGELF
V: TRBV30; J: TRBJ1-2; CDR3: AWRGTGYYGYT
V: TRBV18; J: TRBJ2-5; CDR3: ASSPGGQAAGETQY
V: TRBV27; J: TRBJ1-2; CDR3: ASRGSGQGRSYT
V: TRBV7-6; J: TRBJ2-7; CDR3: ASSPRDSNYEQY
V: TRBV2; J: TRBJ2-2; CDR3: ASRTTSNTGELF
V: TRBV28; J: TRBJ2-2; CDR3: ASRRTGTGRTGELF
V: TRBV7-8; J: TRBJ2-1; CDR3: ASSLPTGLAGGGDEQF
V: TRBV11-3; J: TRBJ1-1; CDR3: ASSLDLYTEAF
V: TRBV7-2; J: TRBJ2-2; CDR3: ASSPQFAAGELF
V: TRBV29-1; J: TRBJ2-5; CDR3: SVQGEGETQY
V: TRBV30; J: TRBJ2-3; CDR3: AWSGGLLGDTQY
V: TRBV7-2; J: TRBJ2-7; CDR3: ASSLYSDLY
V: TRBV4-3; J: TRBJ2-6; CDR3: ASSQDGSSSGANVLT
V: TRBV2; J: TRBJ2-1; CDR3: ASSAEGGGYNEQF
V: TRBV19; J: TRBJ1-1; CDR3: ASSARRQGPLNTEAF
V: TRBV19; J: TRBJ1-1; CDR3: ASHPLGHTEAF
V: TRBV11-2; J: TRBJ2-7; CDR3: ASRPIAGAGTYEQY
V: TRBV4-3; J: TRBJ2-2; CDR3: ASSQDVGARAGELF
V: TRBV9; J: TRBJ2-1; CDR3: ASSVGSAGANEQF
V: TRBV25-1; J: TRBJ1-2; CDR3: ASSESRPSGNYGYT
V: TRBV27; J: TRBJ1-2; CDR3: ASSTGTGGTTYGYT
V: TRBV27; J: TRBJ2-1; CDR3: ASSPGPQSLSGQF
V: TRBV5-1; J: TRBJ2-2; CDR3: ASSLAPQGAGTGELF
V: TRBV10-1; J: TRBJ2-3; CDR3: ASSPWTSATADTQY
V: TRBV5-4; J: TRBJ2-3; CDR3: ASSLGTSGRADTQY
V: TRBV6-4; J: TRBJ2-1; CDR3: ASSDSGLAGPDEQF
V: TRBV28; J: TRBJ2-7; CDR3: ATWTSGSRGSYEQY